The clone carrying this TCR beta chain was counted only a few times. Its antigen is undetermined. The sample is drawn from a study of T-cell memory formation after mild COVID-19. For the study at large: Across donors, TCR clusters were largely donor specific.

TCRdb re-derived calls from the 5' RACE reads in MiXCR, one entry per CDR3 protein. The table shows 400,000 to 500,000 distinct CDR3 sequences, with around 19% occurring only once. Trimming cost V 9 bases and J 8 bases, with 22 bases left between them. Germline V gene lookup returns CDR1 MNHEY and CDR2 SVGAGI. The CDR3 is 14 amino acids. Overall study findings and caveats: The finding that pre-infection memory included some responding clones suggested that cross-reactive memory joined.

This chain joins TRBV6-5 and TRBJ1-2; a weak D match, TRBD1 (5 bases). This sequence was found in an adult woman who had mild COVID-19 (a few samples of this study predate the infection). Cell type and time point are not known. Sequencing was carried out using PBMCs or a T cell subset sorted from them (not recorded which). The CDR3, as DNA: TGTGCCAGTAACCAGGGACCCCGGGCAGGAGGCTACACCTTC. It yields the protein CASNQGPRAGGYTF.